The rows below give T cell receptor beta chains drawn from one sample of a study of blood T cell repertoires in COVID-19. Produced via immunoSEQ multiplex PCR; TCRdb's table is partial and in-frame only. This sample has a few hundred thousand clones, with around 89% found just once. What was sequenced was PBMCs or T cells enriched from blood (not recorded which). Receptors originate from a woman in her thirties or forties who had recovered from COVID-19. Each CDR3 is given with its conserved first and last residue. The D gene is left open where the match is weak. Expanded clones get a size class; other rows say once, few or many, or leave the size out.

CDR3 protein: CAWSVMGQTSNQPQHF
CDR3 DNA: TGTGCCTGGAGTGTAATGGGACAGACTAGCAATCAGCCCCAGCATTTT
D gene: TRBD1
CDR3 length: 16
clone size: -
J gene: TRBJ1-5
V gene: TRBV30

CDR3 protein: CASSLRTGLGYEQYF
CDR3 DNA: TGTGCCAGTAGCCTCAGAACAGGGCTGGGCTACGAGCAGTACTTC
D gene: -
CDR3 length: 15
clone size: -
J gene: TRBJ2-7
V gene: TRBV19

CDR3 protein: CAWSVDSSPYNSPLHF
CDR3 DNA: TGTGCCTGGAGTGTAGACAGCAGCCCTTATAATTCACCCCTCCACTTT
D gene: -
CDR3 length: 16
clone size: -
J gene: TRBJ1-6
V gene: TRBV30

CDR3 protein: CASHRTGGITEAFF
CDR3 DNA: TGTGCCAGCCATCGGACAGGGGGCATCACTGAAGCTTTCTTT
D gene: TRBD1
CDR3 length: 14
clone size: -
J gene: TRBJ1-1
V gene: TRBV6-5

CDR3 protein: CASSLSSGSYQETQYF
CDR3 DNA: TGTGCCAGCAGCCTATCTAGCGGGAGCTACCAAGAGACCCAGTACTTC
D gene: TRBD2
CDR3 length: 16
clone size: -
J gene: TRBJ2-5
V gene: TRBV7-2

CDR3 protein: CASSPGAGVGTQYF
CDR3 DNA: TGTGCCAGCAGCCCGGGAGCGGGAGTTGGGACCCAGTACTTC
D gene: TRBD2
CDR3 length: 14
clone size: -
J gene: TRBJ2-5
V gene: TRBV3-1/TRBV3-2

CDR3 protein: CASSIAATGDSYEQYF
CDR3 DNA: TGTGCCAGTAGTATAGCCGCGACAGGGGACTCCTACGAGCAGTACTTC
D gene: TRBD1
CDR3 length: 16
clone size: once
J gene: TRBJ2-7
V gene: TRBV19

CDR3 protein: CASSYSPVMNTEAFF
CDR3 DNA: TGTGCCAGCAGTTACTCTCCAGTTATGAACACTGAAGCTTTCTTT
D gene: -
CDR3 length: 15
clone size: -
J gene: TRBJ1-1
V gene: TRBV6-5

CDR3 protein: CASSEHPGTEAFF
CDR3 DNA: TGTGCCAGCAGTGAGCACCCGGGGACTGAAGCTTTCTTT
D gene: -
CDR3 length: 13
clone size: -
J gene: TRBJ1-1
V gene: TRBV6-1

CDR3 protein: CASSYQIPGQGNGYTF
CDR3 DNA: TGTGCCAGCAGTTATCAAATCCCGGGACAGGGTAATGGCTACACCTTC
D gene: TRBD1
CDR3 length: 16
clone size: -
J gene: TRBJ1-2
V gene: TRBV6-5

CDR3 protein: CVPEGLRQMSSYNEQFF
CDR3 DNA: TGTGTCCCGGAGGGACTACGACAAATGAGCTCCTACAATGAGCAGTTCTTC
D gene: TRBD2
CDR3 length: 17
clone size: -
J gene: TRBJ2-1
V gene: TRBV7-9

CDR3 protein: CASRVGLDRPHGYTF
CDR3 DNA: TGTGCCAGCCGGGTGGGGCTGGACCGGCCACATGGCTACACCTTC
D gene: -
CDR3 length: 15
clone size: -
J gene: TRBJ1-2
V gene: TRBV6-5

CDR3 protein: CASGADRGNEKLFF
CDR3 DNA: TGTGCCAGTGGAGCGGACAGGGGTAATGAAAAACTGTTTTTT
D gene: TRBD1
CDR3 length: 14
clone size: -
J gene: TRBJ1-4
V gene: TRBV2

CDR3 protein: CASSLNRGTGTAVAKNIQYF
CDR3 DNA: TGTGCCAGCAGTTTAAATCGGGGGACAGGGACCGCCGTGGCCAAAAACATTCAGTACTTC
D gene: TRBD1
CDR3 length: 20
clone size: few
J gene: TRBJ2-4
V gene: TRBV27

CDR3 protein: CATSTGSSGANVLTF
CDR3 DNA: TGTGCCACCAGCACAGGGTCTTCTGGGGCCAACGTCCTGACTTTC
D gene: -
CDR3 length: 15
clone size: -
J gene: TRBJ2-6
V gene: TRBV6-5

CDR3 protein: CASSLLIKPEVSTFF
CDR3 DNA: TGTGCCAGCAGCCTGCTTATAAAGCCCGAGGTCAGCACCTTCTTT
D gene: -
CDR3 length: 15
clone size: -
J gene: TRBJ1-1
V gene: TRBV5-5

CDR3 protein: CASSYAGTGDNSPLHF
CDR3 DNA: TGTGCCAGCAGTTACGCCGGGACAGGGGACAATTCACCCCTCCACTTT
D gene: TRBD1
CDR3 length: 16
clone size: -
J gene: TRBJ1-6
V gene: TRBV6-5

CDR3 protein: CASSQASRVNGYGYTF
CDR3 DNA: TGTGCCAGCAGCCAGGCAAGCAGGGTGAATGGTTATGGCTACACCTTC
D gene: -
CDR3 length: 16
clone size: -
J gene: TRBJ1-2
V gene: TRBV13

CDR3 protein: CASSQTGARANNSPLHF
CDR3 DNA: TGTGCCAGCAGCCAGACAGGGGCTAGGGCTAATAATTCACCCCTCCACTTT
D gene: TRBD1
CDR3 length: 17
clone size: -
J gene: TRBJ1-6
V gene: TRBV7-9

CDR3 protein: CATGSGRSGPNTGELFF
CDR3 DNA: TGTGCCACGGGTAGCGGGAGGTCGGGGCCAAACACCGGGGAGCTGTTTTTT
D gene: TRBD2
CDR3 length: 17
clone size: once
J gene: TRBJ2-2
V gene: TRBV27

CDR3 protein: CAITRTSGNEQFF
CDR3 DNA: TGTGCCATCACGAGGACTAGCGGAAATGAGCAGTTCTTC
D gene: TRBD2
CDR3 length: 13
clone size: -
J gene: TRBJ2-1
V gene: TRBV10-3

CDR3 protein: CASKRTRLGSSYNEQFF
CDR3 DNA: TGTGCCAGCAAACGAACCCGGCTGGGGAGCTCCTACAATGAGCAGTTCTTC
D gene: -
CDR3 length: 17
clone size: -
J gene: TRBJ2-1
V gene: TRBV27

CDR3 protein: CASSQTGEGTEAFF
CDR3 DNA: TGTGCCAGTAGCCAGACAGGGGAGGGGACTGAAGCTTTCTTT
D gene: TRBD1
CDR3 length: 14
clone size: few
J gene: TRBJ1-1
V gene: TRBV19

CDR3 protein: CASSPGLADSYEQYF
CDR3 DNA: TGCGCCAGCAGCCCAGGACTAGCGGACTCCTACGAGCAGTACTTC
D gene: TRBD2
CDR3 length: 15
clone size: -
J gene: TRBJ2-7
V gene: TRBV10-1

CDR3 protein: CASSPSIVTGITEAFF
CDR3 DNA: TGTGCCAGCAGTCCCTCCATCGTTACAGGAATCACTGAAGCTTTCTTT
D gene: -
CDR3 length: 16
clone size: -
J gene: TRBJ1-1
V gene: TRBV27

CDR3 protein: CASTPLRTGANYGYTF
CDR3 DNA: TGTGCCAGTACTCCCCTACGGACAGGGGCTAACTATGGCTACACCTTC
D gene: TRBD1
CDR3 length: 16
clone size: -
J gene: TRBJ1-2
V gene: TRBV19

CDR3 protein: CASSADKAGNQPQHF
CDR3 DNA: TGTGCCAGTAGTGCTGACAAGGCTGGAAATCAGCCCCAGCATTTT
D gene: -
CDR3 length: 15
clone size: -
J gene: TRBJ1-5
V gene: TRBV19

CDR3 protein: CASSQDTSGRAEQYF
CDR3 DNA: TGCGCCAGCAGCCAAGATACTAGCGGGAGGGCCGAGCAGTACTTC
D gene: TRBD2
CDR3 length: 15
clone size: -
J gene: TRBJ2-7
V gene: TRBV4-3

CDR3 protein: CASRGTSGRARDNEQFF
CDR3 DNA: TGCGCCAGCAGAGGGACTAGCGGGAGGGCTCGGGACAATGAGCAGTTCTTC
D gene: TRBD2
CDR3 length: 17
clone size: -
J gene: TRBJ2-1
V gene: TRBV10-2

CDR3 protein: CASNCGGTNYGYTF
CDR3 DNA: TGTGCCAGCAATTGTGGAGGGACCAACTATGGCTACACCTTC
D gene: -
CDR3 length: 14
clone size: -
J gene: TRBJ1-2
V gene: TRBV21-1

CDR3 protein: CASSPGYQTQVLGTDTQYF
CDR3 DNA: TGTGCCAGCAGCCCTGGGTACCAGACACAGGTCCTCGGCACAGATACGCAGTATTTT
D gene: -
CDR3 length: 19
clone size: -
J gene: TRBJ2-3
V gene: TRBV5-5

CDR3 protein: CASSDRGGSYNSPLHF
CDR3 DNA: TGTGCCAGTAGTGACCGAGGGGGTTCCTATAATTCACCCCTCCACTTT
D gene: -
CDR3 length: 16
clone size: -
J gene: TRBJ1-6
V gene: TRBV19

CDR3 protein: CASENRGFFSGNTIYF
CDR3 DNA: TGTGCCAGCGAAAACAGGGGTTTTTTCTCTGGAAACACCATATATTTT
D gene: TRBD1
CDR3 length: 16
clone size: -
J gene: TRBJ1-3
V gene: TRBV19

CDR3 protein: CASSSPSGPDTQYF
CDR3 DNA: TGTGCCAGCAGCTCACCGAGTGGGCCAGATACGCAGTATTTT
D gene: -
CDR3 length: 14
clone size: -
J gene: TRBJ2-3
V gene: TRBV7-9

CDR3 protein: CATSSRGNQPQHF
CDR3 DNA: TGTGCCACCAGCAGCAGGGGCAATCAGCCCCAGCATTTT
D gene: -
CDR3 length: 13
clone size: -
J gene: TRBJ1-5
V gene: TRBV15

CDR3 protein: CASSEGTSGIAYF
CDR3 DNA: TGTGCCAGCAGTGAAGGGACTAGCGGGATCGCGTACTTC
D gene: TRBD2
CDR3 length: 13
clone size: -
J gene: TRBJ2-7
V gene: TRBV6-1